This is a list of T cell receptor beta chains from one sample in a study of cytomegalovirus exposure and HLA in healthy donors. The data were produced by immunoSEQ multiplex PCR, yet TCRdb's version contains in-frame clones alone and is incomplete. Of roughly 250,000 clones in the sample, about four fifths are singletons; the top ten hold about 0.3%. The sample taken for sequencing was PBMCs. These receptors originate from a girl aged 2 to 10 in good health and CMV-seronegative. Both conserved end residues are part of each CDR3. D genes are given only for firm matches. Some rows mark clone size as missing; the rest say once, few, many or name a class of expanded clone.

clone_size	j_call	v_call	d_call	cdr3_aa	cdr3_nt
few	TRBJ1-1	TRBV27	TRBD1	CASNKGQGIAEAFF	TGTGCCAGCAATAAGGGACAGGGTATAGCTGAAGCTTTCTTT
.	TRBJ2-7	TRBV30	.	CAWSLVVYEQYF	TGTGCCTGGAGCCTAGTGGTCTACGAGCAGTACTTC
.	TRBJ2-5	TRBV9	.	CASSVATSRETQYF	TGTGCCAGCAGCGTAGCGACTTCGCGGGAGACCCAGTACTTC
once	TRBJ2-6	TRBV5-1	TRBD1	CASSRNPPGQGSSGANVLTF	TGCGCCAGCAGCCGAAATCCGCCGGGACAGGGGTCTTCTGGGGCCAACGTCCTGACTTTC
.	TRBJ1-4	TRBV7-9	.	CASSPQNIQGSREKLFF	TGTGCCAGCAGCCCCCAGAACATACAGGGTTCTCGTGAAAAACTGTTTTTT
few	TRBJ2-1	TRBV18	TRBD2	CASSPTSGGGNEQFF	TGTGCCAGCTCTCCAACCAGCGGGGGGGGGAATGAGCAGTTCTTC
.	TRBJ2-7	TRBV4-1	TRBD1	CASSPQDRYYEQYF	TGCGCCAGCAGCCCCCAGGACAGGTACTACGAGCAGTACTTC
.	TRBJ2-5	TRBV5-1	TRBD1	CASSPRPLTGSQETQYF	TGCGCCAGCAGCCCCCGCCCTTTGACAGGGAGTCAAGAGACCCAGTACTTC
few	TRBJ1-2	TRBV2	TRBD1	CASSNPGTGSNYGYTF	TGTGCCAGCAGTAACCCCGGGACAGGGTCTAACTATGGCTACACCTTC
.	TRBJ2-2	TRBV4-1	TRBD1	CASSIGQGAYTGELFF	TGCGCCAGCAGCATAGGACAGGGGGCTTACACCGGGGAGCTGTTTTTT
.	TRBJ2-2	TRBV29-1	.	CSVETEGAGTGELFF	TGCAGCGTTGAAACGGAGGGGGCGGGCACCGGGGAGCTGTTTTTT
.	TRBJ1-4	TRBV19	.	CASSMGRAYEKLFF	TGTGCCAGTAGTATGGGCAGGGCCTATGAAAAACTGTTTTTT
.	TRBJ1-5	TRBV2	.	CASSGSNNQPQHF	TGTGCCAGCAGTGGGAGTAACAATCAGCCCCAGCATTTT
.	TRBJ2-1	TRBV6-5	TRBD1	CASSYAGQVNEQFF	TGTGCCAGCAGTTACGCGGGACAGGTGAATGAGCAGTTCTTC
once	TRBJ2-1	TRBV28	TRBD2	CASRDLVGTTNEQFF	TGTGCCAGCAGAGATCTCGTCGGGACTACAAATGAGCAGTTCTTC
.	TRBJ2-2	TRBV5-1	.	CASSLGAANTGELFF	TGCGCCAGCAGCTTGGGGGCAGCGAACACCGGGGAGCTGTTTTTT
.	TRBJ2-1	TRBV5-4	TRBD2	CASSLTSGFGEQFF	TGTGCCAGCAGTCTAACTAGCGGGTTCGGTGAGCAGTTCTTC
.	TRBJ2-1	TRBV10-1	TRBD1	CASSESPGTGAGGEQFF	TGCGCCAGCAGTGAGTCGCCGGGGACAGGGGCGGGTGGTGAGCAGTTCTTC
.	TRBJ1-5	TRBV7-6	TRBD1	CASSLRDRDQPQHF	TGTGCCAGCAGCTTACGGGACAGGGATCAGCCCCAGCATTTT
.	TRBJ2-1	TRBV5-1	.	CASPWWGGRGYNEQFF	TGCGCCAGCCCATGGTGGGGGGGGCGGGGGTACAATGAGCAGTTCTTC
.	TRBJ2-7	TRBV27	TRBD2	CASSPGLAGGPVYYEQYF	TGTGCCAGCAGTCCGGGACTAGCGGGAGGGCCGGTCTACTACGAGCAGTACTTC
once	TRBJ2-5	TRBV2	.	CASSEQAAGETQYF	TGTGCCAGCAGTGAACAAGCCGCAGGAGAGACCCAGTACTTC
.	TRBJ2-4	TRBV27	TRBD2	CASSSRTSGRVGIQYF	TGTGCCAGCAGTTCCAGGACTAGCGGGAGGGTGGGCATTCAGTACTTC
.	TRBJ1-1	TRBV18	.	CASSRDFYEAFF	TGTGCCAGCTCCCGGGACTTCTATGAAGCTTTCTTT
.	TRBJ1-1	TRBV30	TRBD1	CAGQQGMNTEAFF	TGTGCCGGGCAACAGGGGATGAACACTGAAGCTTTCTTT
.	TRBJ2-5	TRBV7-9	.	CASSFRGAGTQYF	TGTGCCAGCAGCTTCCGGGGGGCTGGGACCCAGTACTTC
.	TRBJ2-1	TRBV7-3	.	CATITGSRGNEQFF	TGTGCCACCATAACCGGGTCGCGGGGCAATGAGCAGTTCTTC
.	TRBJ2-7	TRBV5-8	TRBD1	CASSGFRDSSYEQYF	TGTGCCAGCTCGGGGTTTCGGGACAGTTCCTACGAGCAGTACTTC
.	TRBJ1-2	TRBV5-4	TRBD1	CASSFRPDRDFWDYGYTF	TGTGCCAGCAGCTTTCGCCCGGACAGGGACTTCTGGGACTATGGCTACACCTTC
.	TRBJ2-7	TRBV4-1	TRBD1	CASKQARKRDREPFLCDEQYF	TGCGCCAGCAAGCAGGCCAGGAAACGGGACAGGGAACCCTTTCTTTGTGACGAGCAGTACTTC
.	TRBJ1-2	TRBV7-9	.	CASSSLRTLSNYGYTF	TGCGCCAGCAGCTCCCTGAGGACACTCTCTAACTATGGCTACACCTTC
.	TRBJ1-5	TRBV28	TRBD1	CASSLDRGNQPQHF	TGTGCCAGCAGTTTGGACAGGGGCAATCAGCCCCAGCATTTT
.	TRBJ2-1	TRBV19	TRBD2	CASSPGLAGPEQFF	TGTGCCAGTAGCCCGGGACTAGCGGGGCCTGAGCAGTTCTTC
.	TRBJ2-3	TRBV5-1	.	CASSLGGLPGADTQYF	TGCGCCAGCAGCTTGGGAGGACTCCCGGGGGCAGATACGCAGTATTTT
.	TRBJ1-5	TRBV2	.	CASSEAYRDQPQHF	TGTGCCAGCAGTGAAGCTTACAGGGATCAGCCCCAGCATTTT
.	TRBJ2-5	TRBV7-9	TRBD2	CASRGTSGEETQYF	TGTGCCAGCAGGGGGACTAGCGGGGAAGAGACCCAGTACTTC
.	TRBJ2-1	TRBV7-9	TRBD2	CASSPVRLAGGSFYNEQFF	TGTGCCAGCAGCCCGGTACGACTAGCGGGGGGCAGTTTCTACAATGAGCAGTTCTTC
few	TRBJ2-5	TRBV7-9	.	CASSQETQYF	TGTGCCAGCAGCCAGGAGACCCAGTACTTC
.	TRBJ2-3	TRBV5-6	.	CASSFQGRSTDTQYF	TGTGCCAGCAGCTTCCAGGGGCGAAGCACAGATACGCAGTATTTT
.	TRBJ2-3	TRBV2	TRBD1	CASTRTGGADTQYF	TGTGCCAGCACCAGGACAGGGGGCGCAGATACGCAGTATTTT
.	TRBJ1-2	TRBV2	.	CASIGRAYGYTF	TGTGCCAGCATAGGCAGGGCCTATGGCTACACCTTC
.	TRBJ1-4	TRBV9	TRBD1	CASSVVGTANEKLFF	TGTGCCAGCAGCGTAGTCGGGACAGCTAATGAAAAACTGTTTTTT
once	TRBJ1-3	TRBV6-5	TRBD1	CASSFRDRANTIYF	TGTGCCAGCAGTTTCAGGGACAGGGCGAACACCATATATTTT
.	TRBJ1-2	TRBV19	TRBD1	CASSDGQGYGYTF	TGTGCCAGTAGTGACGGACAGGGCTATGGCTACACCTTC
few	TRBJ2-2	TRBV5-4	.	CASSLLSAGELFF	TGTGCCAGCAGCTTGTTAAGCGCCGGGGAGCTGTTTTTT
.	TRBJ2-1	TRBV11-3	.	CASSAGRGGNNEQFF	TGTGCCAGCAGCGCGGGGCGAGGTGGGAACAATGAGCAGTTCTTC
once	TRBJ2-7	TRBV5-5	TRBD1	CASSFSGQGFYEQYF	TGTGCCAGCAGCTTTTCGGGACAGGGCTTCTACGAGCAGTACTTC
few	TRBJ1-2	TRBV7-8	TRBD1	CASSQTGDYGYTF	TGTGCCAGCAGCCAGACAGGGGACTATGGCTACACCTTC
.	TRBJ2-1	TRBV9	TRBD2	CASSVGGSGRVHEQFF	TGTGCCAGCAGCGTCGGGGGTAGCGGGAGAGTACATGAGCAGTTCTTC
.	TRBJ1-1	TRBV7-5	.	CVRSSGDRGHGEAFF	TGTGTCAGAAGCTCCGGGGACAGGGGGCATGGTGAAGCTTTCTTT
.	TRBJ2-3	TRBV2	TRBD2	CASSLSGGLTDTQYF	TGTGCCAGCAGCCTAAGCGGGGGTCTCACAGATACGCAGTATTTT
few	TRBJ1-2	TRBV19	TRBD1	CASSRTWTGGGGYTF	TGTGCCAGTAGCCGCACCTGGACAGGGGGCGGGGGCTACACCTTC
.	TRBJ2-3	TRBV28	.	CASSFVDTGTDTQYF	TGTGCCAGCAGTTTCGTGGACACCGGCACAGATACGCAGTATTTT
.	TRBJ2-7	TRBV5-1	.	CASSLGAGLAYEQYF	TGCGCCAGCAGCTTAGGGGCAGGCCTGGCCTACGAGCAGTACTTC
.	TRBJ1-5	TRBV6-1	TRBD1	CASRGGTGRNQPQHF	TGTGCCAGCAGGGGAGGGACAGGTCGAAATCAGCCCCAGCATTTT
.	TRBJ1-5	TRBV28	.	CASSLWKGHSLNQPQHF	TGTGCCAGCAGTTTATGGAAGGGACACAGCCTTAATCAGCCCCAGCATTTT
.	TRBJ1-6	TRBV10-3	TRBD1	CAIRSTGVGSPLHF	TGTGCCATCAGATCAACAGGGGTCGGTTCACCCCTCCACTTT
.	TRBJ1-1	TRBV5-4	.	CASSLATETEAFF	TGTGCCAGCAGCTTGGCCACAGAGACTGAAGCTTTCTTT
.	TRBJ1-4	TRBV30	.	CAWISGTRLFF	TGTGCCTGGATCTCGGGCACTAGACTGTTTTTT